This T cell receptor beta chain was sequenced during a study of radiotherapy plus CTLA-4 blockade in lung cancer. Study-wide context: Disease control was present in roughly a third of patients, and objective responses in under 20%. General study results and limits: In blood, TCR clones derived from the tumor expanded after radiotherapy plus ipilimumab.

Comment on this clone: Its antigen is as yet unknown.

Focal radiation plus CTLA-4 blockade with ipilimumab was given to patients with chemo-refractory metastatic non-small-cell lung cancer. There are 14 residues in the CDR3. The junction had 4 bases not matched to a gene; V was cut back by 6 bases and J by 5 bases. Germline V gives CDR1 SEHNR, CDR2 FQNEAQ (reference sequence). This table comes from immunoSEQ multiplex PCR, and its TCRdb copy is limited to in-frame clones, with some not included. The sample has some 73,000 clones, approximately 80% seen once. This receptor was taken from a human donor with non-small cell lung cancer who had stable disease on radiotherapy plus ipilimumab. The sequenced sample was peripheral blood, obtained from a patient treated with radiotherapy plus ipilimumab. The rearrangement joins TRBV7-9 to TRBJ2-3; 11 bases match TRBD2. The CDR3 nucleotides are TGTGCCAGCAGTCTAGCGGGGGGAAGAGATACGCAGTATTTT. Its protein product is CASSLAGGRDTQYF.